The rows below give T cell receptor beta chains drawn from one sample of a study of shared clonotypes between healthy human individuals. The table came from immunoSEQ multiplex PCR; TCRdb's copy has only in-frame clones and leaves some out. The sample shows 1,500,000 or so clones, about 98.5% of them seen only once. The sample consisted of naive CD4+ T cells sorted from blood. These receptors all stem from a man between 25 and 39 years old in good health. The conserved cysteine and the conserved F or W are not part of the CDR3 here.

V gene: TRBV11-2
CDR3 protein: ASSLGRQGREKLF

V gene: TRBV9
CDR3 protein: ASSVARGGELF

V gene: TRBV19
CDR3 protein: ASSTRRGTEAF

V gene: TRBV5-8
CDR3 protein: ASSSLFAGGADTQY

V gene: TRBV7-2
CDR3 protein: ASSLGVNYEQY

V gene: TRBV5-4
CDR3 protein: ASSPTGPQETQY

V gene: TRBV6-1
CDR3 protein: ASSLAGSPYNEQF

V gene: TRBV18
CDR3 protein: ASSPKTGSGSYTQY

V gene: TRBV19
CDR3 protein: ATGIRAGGYEQY

V gene: TRBV29-1
CDR3 protein: SVEMGVSEKLF

V gene: TRBV28
CDR3 protein: ASSLQGVNTEAF

V gene: TRBV19
CDR3 protein: ASSIAGKNEQF

V gene: TRBV5-8
CDR3 protein: ASSRVGVDNNEQF

V gene: TRBV2
CDR3 protein: ASGRTSGNEKLF

V gene: TRBV5-4
CDR3 protein: ASSLNQRNTEAF

V gene: TRBV6-5
CDR3 protein: ASSGLAGSYEQY

V gene: TRBV5-1
CDR3 protein: ASALKRGGRSYEQY

V gene: TRBV5-5
CDR3 protein: ASSSGLAGPYNEQF

V gene: TRBV14
CDR3 protein: ASSQKSSVLSGNTIY

V gene: TRBV5-1
CDR3 protein: ASSVTWGRETQY

V gene: TRBV7-9
CDR3 protein: ASSRGTNEKLF

V gene: TRBV7-8
CDR3 protein: ASSLLRGLGEQY

V gene: TRBV9
CDR3 protein: ASSVRPGTWGDEKLF

V gene: TRBV5-1
CDR3 protein: ASTDLNTEAF

V gene: TRBV27
CDR3 protein: ASRREGPGPYEQY

V gene: TRBV9
CDR3 protein: ASSVEARGNTIY

V gene: TRBV6-1
CDR3 protein: ASSEGAGGTQY

V gene: TRBV11-2
CDR3 protein: ASSKTGNQETQY

V gene: TRBV11-2
CDR3 protein: ASSRFPDDEQF

V gene: TRBV14
CDR3 protein: ASSQGRSYNEQF

V gene: TRBV7-2
CDR3 protein: ASRRTNLPYEQY

V gene: TRBV10-1
CDR3 protein: ASRPGLAGRDTQY

V gene: TRBV9
CDR3 protein: ASSLLAGGADTQY

V gene: TRBV2
CDR3 protein: ASILAGEQY

V gene: TRBV4-3
CDR3 protein: ASSSRQAEIDHYGYT

V gene: TRBV2
CDR3 protein: ASSSPGTGPGNEQF

V gene: TRBV5-5
CDR3 protein: ASSSLGEQY

V gene: TRBV28
CDR3 protein: ASSTRGFDQPQH

V gene: TRBV28
CDR3 protein: ASIPSARYSYEQY

V gene: TRBV7-9
CDR3 protein: ASSLGTSGSGEQF